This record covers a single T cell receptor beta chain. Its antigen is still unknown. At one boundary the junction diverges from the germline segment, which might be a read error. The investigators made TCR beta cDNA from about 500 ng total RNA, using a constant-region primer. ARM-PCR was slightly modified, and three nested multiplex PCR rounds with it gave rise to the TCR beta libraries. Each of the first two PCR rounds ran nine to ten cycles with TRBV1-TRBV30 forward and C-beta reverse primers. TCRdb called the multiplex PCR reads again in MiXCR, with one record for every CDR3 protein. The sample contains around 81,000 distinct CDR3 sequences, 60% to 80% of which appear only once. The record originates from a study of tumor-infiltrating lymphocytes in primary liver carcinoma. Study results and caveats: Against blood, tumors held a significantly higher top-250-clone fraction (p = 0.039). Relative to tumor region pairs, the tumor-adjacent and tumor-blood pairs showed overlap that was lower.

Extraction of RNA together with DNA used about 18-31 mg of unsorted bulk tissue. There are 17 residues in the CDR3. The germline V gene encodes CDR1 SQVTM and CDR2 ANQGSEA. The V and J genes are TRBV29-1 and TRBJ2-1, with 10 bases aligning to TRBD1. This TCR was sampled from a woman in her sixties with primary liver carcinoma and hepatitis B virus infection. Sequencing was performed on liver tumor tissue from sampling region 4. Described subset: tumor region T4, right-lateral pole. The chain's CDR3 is CSVEDSGGTGAYNAQFF. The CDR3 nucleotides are TGCAGCGTTGAAGATTCGGGCGGGACAGGGGCGTACAATGCGCAGTTCTTC.